Below are 18 T cell receptor beta chains sequenced from a single sample in a study of blood T cell repertoires in COVID-19. Assay: immunoSEQ multiplex PCR; the TCRdb copy retains only in-frame clones and omits some. The data show approximately 180,000 clones, roughly 82% seen once. Sequenced: PBMCs or T cells enriched from blood (not recorded which). The receptors here all came from a woman aged 60-75 years with acute COVID-19.

The chain recombines TRBV9 with TRBJ2-7; perhaps TRBD2 as D (5 bases). Germline CDR1 and CDR2: SGDLS and YYNGEE. V lost 3 bases to trimming and J lost 5 bases, with 15 bases between them. CDR3 size: 14 residues. The chain's CDR3 is CASSGRGPFDEQYF. DNA of the CDR3: TGTGCCAGCAGCGGTAGAGGGCCCTTCGACGAGCAGTACTTC.

This clone is a singleton in its sample. The chain has TRBV10-1 and TRBJ2-2, with no clear D. Germline V gene data show CDR1 as WNHNN and CDR2 as SYGVQD (reference sequence). The CDR3 is made up of 14 amino acids. V lost 3 bases and J 7 bases, leaving 12 bases between the germline ends. CDR3 residues: CASSENPIGGELFF. Written as DNA, the CDR3 is TGCGCCAGCAGTGAAAACCCTATTGGCGGGGAGCTGTTTTTT.

This chain links TRBV7-2 with TRBJ1-2; D possibly corresponds to TRBD1 (5 bases). Trimming removed 5 bases from V and 5 bases from J, with 12 bases in between. Looked up from germline, CDR1 is SGHTA and CDR2 is FQGNSA. The length of the CDR3 is 13 residues. CDR3 region: CASSRDSDYGYTF. The CDR3, as DNA: TGTGCCAGCAGCCGCGACAGCGATTATGGCTACACCTTC.

The rearrangement joins TRBV10-2 to TRBJ2-7; 12 nucleotides align to TRBD2. The CDR3 spans 16 residues. Germline-derived CDR1 and CDR2 are WSHSY and SAAADI. The ends lost 1 base at V and 1 base at J; junction bases unmatched: 2. This CDR3 is CASSEWGLAGSYEQYV. Here the CDR3 DNA reads TGCGCCAGCAGTGAGTGGGGACTAGCGGGTTCCTACGAGCAGTACGTC.

The rearrangement uses TRBV30 and TRBJ2-7; TRBD1 matches at 12 bases. Germline V lookup: CDR1 GTSNPN, CDR2 SVGIG (reference sequence). CDR3 size: 15 residues. Trimming removed 2 bases from V and 6 bases from J; junction bases left unmatched: 8. The CDR3 loop is CAWSPGTGGIGEQYF. The CDR3 DNA reads TGTGCCTGGAGTCCCGGGACAGGGGGCATAGGCGAGCAGTACTTC. The entire variable domain, with the rest obtained from reference TRBV30 and TRBJ2-7, is as follows: SQTIHQWPATLVQPVGSPLSLECTVEGTSNPNLYWYRQAAGRGLQLLFYSVGIGQISSEVPQNLSASRPQDRQFILSSKKLLLSDSGFYLCAWSPGTGGIGEQYFGPGTRLTVT.

Note on this clone: This sequence may be a read error, since a much larger clone differs from it by one base. This rearrangement joins TRBV11-2 to TRBJ2-5; 12 bases agree with TRBD2. Trimming at V came to 1 base and at J to 3 bases, leaving 0 bases not matched to a gene. The germline V gene has CDR1 SGHAT and CDR2 FQNNGV. The CDR3 runs to 15 residues. CDR3 sequence reads: CASSLGTSGKETQYF. CDR3 DNA: TGTGCCAGCAGCTTAGGGACTAGCGGGAAAGAGACCCAGTACTTC.

V and J are TRBV24-1 and TRBJ2-7; a possible D gene is TRBD2 (6 bases). The CDR3 is made up of 15 amino acids. Germline CDR1 and CDR2: KGHDR and SFDVKD. V lost 1 base and J 2 bases, leaving 11 bases between the germline ends. The CDR3 is CATSDFKGEAYEQYF. Here the CDR3 DNA reads TGTGCCACCAGTGATTTCAAAGGGGAGGCCTACGAGCAGTACTTC.

This clone was observed a single time. The V gene is TRBV7-9, the J gene TRBJ2-3; D is perhaps TRBD1 (5 bases). Trimming left V 3 bases short and J 7 bases short, with 11 bases between. The CDR3 spans 13 residues. The germline V gene encodes CDR1 SEHNR and CDR2 FQNEAQ (reference sequence). The CDR3 protein is CASSFGSGHTQYF. In DNA form, the CDR3 reads TGTGCCAGCAGCTTCGGTTCAGGGCATACGCAGTATTTT.

The chain couples TRBV2 to TRBJ2-1; TRBD2 matches 9 bases. The CDR3 runs 13 residues. The junction had 7 bases not matched to a gene; V was cut back by 7 bases and J by 9 bases. The germline CDR1 and CDR2 sequences are SNHLY and FYNNEI. The CDR3 DNA sequence: TGTGCCAGCACTGCTGCGGGAGGGGCTGAGCAGTTCTTC. It translates to CASTAAGGAEQFF.

The V call is TRBV6-2 or TRBV6-3, the J call TRBJ1-2, with D perhaps TRBD1 (5 bases). This CDR3 contains 17 residues. The germline V and J ends were trimmed by 1 base and 2 bases, with 17 bases remaining between them. In germline, CDR1 is MNHEY, CDR2 SVGEGT. CDR3 in DNA: TGTGCCAGCAGTTACTTCCATAGCGGGGGAGCAAACTATGGCTACACCTTC. Its protein product is CASSYFHSGGANYGYTF.

In the case of this clone: Relative to the germline gene, one junction end is altered; a read error may explain this. The chain is built from TRBV5-1 and TRBJ1-1, with 9 bases identical to TRBD1. This CDR3 contains 15 residues. Germline V gene data show CDR1 as SGHRS and CDR2 as YFSETQ. Here the CDR3 reads CASSARGTGNAEAFF. CDR3 DNA sequence: TGCGCCAGCAGCGCCAGAGGGACAGGGAACGCTGAAGCTTTCTTT. The full variable domain, with the rest looked up from reference TRBV5-1 and TRBJ1-1, is KAGVTQTPRYLIKTRGQQVTLSCSPISGHRSVSWYQQTPGQGLQFLFEYFSETQRNKGNFPGRFSGRQFSNSRSEMNVSTLELGDSALYLCASSARGTGNAEAFFGQGTRLTVV.

The CDR3 loop is CASSEQYNSPLHF. The CDR3, as DNA: TGTGCCAGCAGTGAACAGTATAATTCACCCCTCCACTTT. The chain uses TRBV25-1 and TRBJ1-6; D is unclear. Germline V gene sequence: CDR1 MGHDK, CDR2 SYGVNS. The CDR3 runs 13 residues. Between the trimmed V and J ends, which lost 2 bases and 4 bases, there was a span of 3 bases. Filled out from reference TRBV25-1 and TRBJ1-6, the complete variable domain reads EADIYQTPRYLVIGTGKKITLECSQTMGHDKMYWYQQDPGMELHLIHYSYGVNSTEKGDLSSESTVSRIRTEHFPLTLESARPSHTSQYLCASSEQYNSPLHFGNGTRLTVT.

The chain uses TRBV10-3 and TRBJ1-2, with D unresolved. The CDR3 consists of 13 residues. Trimming cost V 4 bases and J 5 bases, with 11 bases left between them. Per germline, CDR1 ENHRY and CDR2 SYGVKD. CDR3 sequence (DNA): TGTGCCATCAGTGCCAAAGGAGGATATGGCTACACCTTC. It yields the protein CAISAKGGYGYTF.

The chain combines TRBV25-1 with TRBJ2-1; 12 bases fit TRBD2. There are 15 residues in the CDR3. After removal of 5 bases from V and 7 bases from J, the junction contained 6 bases not matched to a gene. Germline CDR1 reads MGHDK; CDR2 reads SYGVNS. The DNA for the CDR3 is TGTGCCAGCAGTAGACTAGCGGGGGTTACTAATGAGCAGTTCTTC. Translating it yields CASSRLAGVTNEQFF. Using reference TRBV25-1 and TRBJ2-1 for the parts outside the CDR3, the full variable domain is EADIYQTPRYLVIGTGKKITLECSQTMGHDKMYWYQQDPGMELHLIHYSYGVNSTEKGDLSSESTVSRIRTEHFPLTLESARPSHTSQYLCASSRLAGVTNEQFFGPGTRLTVL.

The gene calls are TRBV19 and TRBJ1-5, with 9 bases lining up with TRBD1. The V gene's germline CDR1 is LNHDA and CDR2 SQIVND (reference sequence). Unmatched junction bases numbered 10, after V lost 4 bases and J lost 3 bases. This CDR3 comprises 17 residues. Written as DNA, the CDR3 is TGTGCCAGTAGTACCACCCGCCGGGACAGGGTCAATCAGCCCCAGCATTTT. Translating gives CASSTTRRDRVNQPQHF.

V and J are TRBV11-2 and TRBJ2-7; D is possibly TRBD1 (6 bases). V was cut by 4 bases and J by 4 bases, with 11 bases left in between. There are 13 residues in the CDR3. The germline V gene encodes CDR1 SGHAT and CDR2 FQNNGV. The CDR3 nucleotides are TGTGCCAGCAGCTCTATGACAGGATACGAGCAGTACGTC. Translated: CASSSMTGYEQYV.

In DNA form, the CDR3 reads TGTGCCAGTAGCGAAAGCGGGCCGTCCACAGATACGCAGTATTTT. It specifies CASSESGPSTDTQYF. This chain connects TRBV19 to TRBJ2-3, with D perhaps TRBD2 (6 bases). Germline V gives CDR1 LNHDA, CDR2 SQIVND (reference sequence). Trimming took 6 bases from V and 2 from J, leaving 15 bases between them. This CDR3 has 15 amino acids. Drawing the rest from reference TRBV19 and TRBJ2-3, the complete variable domain is DGGITQSPKYLFRKEGQNVTLSCEQNLNHDAMYWYRQDPGQGLRLIYYSQIVNDFQKGDIAEGYSVSREKKESFPLTVTSAQKNPTAFYLCASSESGPSTDTQYFGPGTRLTVL.

This chain joins TRBV5-4 and TRBJ2-1; 7 bases line up with TRBD2. After removal of 4 bases from V and 4 bases from J, the junction contained 11 bases not matched to a gene. Germline CDR1 and CDR2: SGHNT and YYREEE (reference sequence). The CDR3 sequence is 16 residues long. In DNA, the CDR3 is TGTGCCAGCAGCGCCGGAACTCGGACTAGTTACAATGAGCAGTTCTTC. As protein: CASSAGTRTSYNEQFF.